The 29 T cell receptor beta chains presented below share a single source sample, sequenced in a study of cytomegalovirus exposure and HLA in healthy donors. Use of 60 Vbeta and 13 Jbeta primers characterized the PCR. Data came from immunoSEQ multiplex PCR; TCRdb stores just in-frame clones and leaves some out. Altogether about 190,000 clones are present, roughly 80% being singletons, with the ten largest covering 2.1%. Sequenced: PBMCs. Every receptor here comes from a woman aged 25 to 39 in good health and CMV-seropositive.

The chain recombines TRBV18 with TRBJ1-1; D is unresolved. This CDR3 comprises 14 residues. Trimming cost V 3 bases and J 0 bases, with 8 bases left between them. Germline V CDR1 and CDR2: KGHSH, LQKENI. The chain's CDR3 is CASSPGILNTEAFF. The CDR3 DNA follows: TGTGCCAGCTCACCCGGGATCTTGAACACTGAAGCTTTCTTT.

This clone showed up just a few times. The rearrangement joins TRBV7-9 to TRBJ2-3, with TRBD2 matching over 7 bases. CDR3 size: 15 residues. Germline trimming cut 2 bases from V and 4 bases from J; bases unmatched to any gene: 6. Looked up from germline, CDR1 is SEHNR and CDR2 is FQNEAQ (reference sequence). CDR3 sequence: CASSLLAGVPDTQYF. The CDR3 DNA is TGTGCCAGCAGCTTATTGGCGGGGGTCCCAGATACGCAGTATTTT.

The CDR3 here is CASSLGGARGRSYEQYF. Written as DNA, the CDR3 is TGTGCCAGCAGCTTAGGCGGTGCCAGGGGCAGGTCCTACGAGCAGTACTTC. The J gene is TRBJ2-7, the V gene TRBV7-2; tentative D call: TRBD1 (6 bases). V was clipped by 1 base and J by 1 base, with 17 bases between them. This CDR3 region has 17 residues. CDR1 and CDR2 (germline): SGHTA, FQGNSA.

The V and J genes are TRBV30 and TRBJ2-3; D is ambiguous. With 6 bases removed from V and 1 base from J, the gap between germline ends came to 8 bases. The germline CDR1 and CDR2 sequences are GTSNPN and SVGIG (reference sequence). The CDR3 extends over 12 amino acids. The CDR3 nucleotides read TGTGCCTGTTTCCGGGGCACAGATACGCAGTATTTT. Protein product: CACFRGTDTQYF.

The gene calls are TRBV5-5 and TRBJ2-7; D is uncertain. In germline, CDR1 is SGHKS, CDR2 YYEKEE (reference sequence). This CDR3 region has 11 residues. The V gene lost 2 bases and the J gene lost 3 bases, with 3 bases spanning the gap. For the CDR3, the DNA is TGTGCCAGCAGCTTTATCTACGAGCAGTACTTC. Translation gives CASSFIYEQYF.

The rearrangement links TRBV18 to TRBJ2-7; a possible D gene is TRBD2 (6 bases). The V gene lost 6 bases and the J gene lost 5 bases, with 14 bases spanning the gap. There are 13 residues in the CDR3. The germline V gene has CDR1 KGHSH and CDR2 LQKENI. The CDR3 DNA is TGTGCCAGCTCCATGGGGCGGAGGGACGAGCAGTACTTC. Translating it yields CASSMGRRDEQYF.

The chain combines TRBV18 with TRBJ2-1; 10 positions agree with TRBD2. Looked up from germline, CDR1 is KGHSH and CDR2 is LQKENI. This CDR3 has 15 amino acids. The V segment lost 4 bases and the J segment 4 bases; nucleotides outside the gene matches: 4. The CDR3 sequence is CASSLGLAVYNEQFF. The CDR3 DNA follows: TGTGCCAGCTCACTAGGACTAGCGGTATACAATGAGCAGTTCTTC.

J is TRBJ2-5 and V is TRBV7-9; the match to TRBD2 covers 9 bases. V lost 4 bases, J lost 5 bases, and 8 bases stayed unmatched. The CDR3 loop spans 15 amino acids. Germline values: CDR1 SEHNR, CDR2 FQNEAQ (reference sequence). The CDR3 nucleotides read TGTGCCAGCAGCTCCAGCGGGGGGTTTACGGAGACCCAGTACTTC. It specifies CASSSSGGFTETQYF.

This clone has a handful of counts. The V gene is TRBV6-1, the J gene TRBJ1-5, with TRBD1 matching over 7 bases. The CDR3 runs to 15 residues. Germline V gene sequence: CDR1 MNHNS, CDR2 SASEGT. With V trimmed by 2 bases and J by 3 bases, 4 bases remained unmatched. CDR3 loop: CASSEQGGYNQPQHF. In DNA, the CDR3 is TGTGCCAGCAGTGAACAAGGGGGCTACAATCAGCCCCAGCATTTT.

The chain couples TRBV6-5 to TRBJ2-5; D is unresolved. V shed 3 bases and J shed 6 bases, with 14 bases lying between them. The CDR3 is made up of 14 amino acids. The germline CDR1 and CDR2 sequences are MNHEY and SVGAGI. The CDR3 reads CASSYVGSEKTQYF. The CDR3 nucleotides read TGTGCCAGCAGTTATGTAGGCAGCGAGAAGACCCAGTACTTC.

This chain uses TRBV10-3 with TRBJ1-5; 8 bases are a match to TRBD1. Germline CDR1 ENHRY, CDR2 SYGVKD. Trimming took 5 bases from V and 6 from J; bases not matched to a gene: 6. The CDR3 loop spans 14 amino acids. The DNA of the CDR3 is TGTGCCATCAGTAACACAGGGGGAGGTCAGCCCCAGCATTTT. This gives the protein CAISNTGGGQPQHF.

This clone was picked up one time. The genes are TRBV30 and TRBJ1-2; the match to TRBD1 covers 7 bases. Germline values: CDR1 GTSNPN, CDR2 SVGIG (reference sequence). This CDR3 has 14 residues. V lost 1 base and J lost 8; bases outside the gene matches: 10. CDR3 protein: CAWSADRVLGGYTF. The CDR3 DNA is TGTGCCTGGAGTGCAGACAGGGTTTTGGGCGGCTACACCTTC.

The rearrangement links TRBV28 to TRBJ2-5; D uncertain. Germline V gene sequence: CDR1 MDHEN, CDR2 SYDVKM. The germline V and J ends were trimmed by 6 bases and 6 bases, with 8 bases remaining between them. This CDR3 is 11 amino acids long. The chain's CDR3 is CASRAEKTQYF. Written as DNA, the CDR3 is TGTGCCAGCAGGGCCGAAAAGACCCAGTACTTC.

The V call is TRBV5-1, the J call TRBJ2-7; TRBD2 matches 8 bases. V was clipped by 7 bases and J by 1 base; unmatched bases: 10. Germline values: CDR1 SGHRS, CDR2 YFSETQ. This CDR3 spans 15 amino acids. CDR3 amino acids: CASRGYRGGSYEQYF. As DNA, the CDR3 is TGCGCCAGCCGGGGTTACCGGGGGGGTTCCTACGAGCAGTACTTC.

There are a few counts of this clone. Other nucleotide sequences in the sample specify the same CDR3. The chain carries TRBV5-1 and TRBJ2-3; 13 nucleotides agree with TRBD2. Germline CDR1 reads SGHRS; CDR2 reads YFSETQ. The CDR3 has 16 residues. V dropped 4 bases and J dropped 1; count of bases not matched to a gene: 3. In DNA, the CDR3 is TGCGCCAGCAGCCCCGGACTAGCGGGAGGCACAGATACGCAGTATTTT. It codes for CASSPGLAGGTDTQYF.

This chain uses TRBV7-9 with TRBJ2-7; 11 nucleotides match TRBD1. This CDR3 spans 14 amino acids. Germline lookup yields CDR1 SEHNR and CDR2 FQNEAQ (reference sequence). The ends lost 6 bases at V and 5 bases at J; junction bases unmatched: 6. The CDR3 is CASRRGQGEDEQYF. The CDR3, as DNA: TGTGCCAGCAGGAGGGGACAGGGGGAAGACGAGCAGTACTTC.

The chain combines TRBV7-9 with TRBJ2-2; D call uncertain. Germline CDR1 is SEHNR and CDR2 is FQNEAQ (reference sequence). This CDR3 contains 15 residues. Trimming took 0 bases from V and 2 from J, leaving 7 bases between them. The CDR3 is CASSLASSNTGELFF. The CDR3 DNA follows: TGTGCCAGCAGCTTAGCGAGTTCCAACACCGGGGAGCTGTTTTTT.

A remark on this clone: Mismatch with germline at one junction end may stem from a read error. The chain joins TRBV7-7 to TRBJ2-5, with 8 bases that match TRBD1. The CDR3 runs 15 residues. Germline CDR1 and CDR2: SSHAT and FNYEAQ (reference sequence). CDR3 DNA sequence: TGTGCTAGCAGCTTAGGCCAGGGGGCTCAAGAGACCCAGTACTTC. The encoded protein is CASSLGQGAQETQYF.

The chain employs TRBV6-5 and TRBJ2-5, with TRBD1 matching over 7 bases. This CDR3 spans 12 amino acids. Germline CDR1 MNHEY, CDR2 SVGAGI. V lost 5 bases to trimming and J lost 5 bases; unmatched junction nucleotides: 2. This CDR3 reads CASSRGQETQYF. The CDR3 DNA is TGTGCCAGCAGTAGGGGGCAGGAGACCCAGTACTTC.

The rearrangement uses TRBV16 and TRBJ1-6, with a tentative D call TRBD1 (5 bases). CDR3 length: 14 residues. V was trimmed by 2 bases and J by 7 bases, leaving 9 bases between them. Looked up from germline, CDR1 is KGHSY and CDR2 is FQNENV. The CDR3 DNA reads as TGTGCCAGCAGCCAAAGCGGGGGGAATTCACCCCTCCACTTT. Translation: CASSQSGGNSPLHF.

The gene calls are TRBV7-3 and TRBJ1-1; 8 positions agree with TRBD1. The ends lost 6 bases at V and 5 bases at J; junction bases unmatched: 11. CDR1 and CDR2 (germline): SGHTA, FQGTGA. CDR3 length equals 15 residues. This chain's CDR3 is CASSLVQGAVTEAFF. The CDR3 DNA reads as TGTGCCAGCAGTCTCGTCCAGGGGGCCGTGACTGAAGCTTTCTTT.

CDR3 sequence (DNA): TGCGCCAGCAGCCAAGATAACAGCGGGAGGACCCAAGAGACCCAGTACTTC. It translates to CASSQDNSGRTQETQYF. This chain links TRBV4-1 with TRBJ2-5, with TRBD2 matching over 9 bases. Germline CDR1 reads MGHRA; CDR2 reads YSYEKL. J lost 1 base, V lost 0 bases, and 6 bases had no gene match. CDR3 length: 17 amino acids.

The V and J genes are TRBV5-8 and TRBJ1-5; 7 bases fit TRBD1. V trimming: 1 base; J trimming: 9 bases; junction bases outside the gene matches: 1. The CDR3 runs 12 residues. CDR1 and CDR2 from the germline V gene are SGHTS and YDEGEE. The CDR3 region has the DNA TGTGCCAGCAGCTTGAGGGACAGGCCCCAGCATTTT. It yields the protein CASSLRDRPQHF. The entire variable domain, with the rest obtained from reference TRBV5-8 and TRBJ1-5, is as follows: EAGVTQSPTHLIKTRGQQATLRCSPISGHTSVYWYQQALGLGLQFLLWYDEGEERNRGNFPPRFSGRQFPNYSSELNVNALELEDSALYLCASSLRDRPQHFGDGTRLSIL.

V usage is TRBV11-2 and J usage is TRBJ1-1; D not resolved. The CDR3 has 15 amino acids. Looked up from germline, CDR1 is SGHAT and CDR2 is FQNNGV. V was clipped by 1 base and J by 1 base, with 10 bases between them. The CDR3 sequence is CASSLVRTWNTEAFF. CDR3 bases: TGTGCCAGCAGCTTAGTTAGGACTTGGAACACTGAAGCTTTCTTT. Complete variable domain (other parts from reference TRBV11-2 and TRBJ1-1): EAGVAQSPRYKIIEKRQSVAFWCNPISGHATLYWYQQILGQGPKLLIQFQNNGVVDDSQLPKDRFSAERLKGVDSTLKIQPAKLEDSAVYLCASSLVRTWNTEAFFGQGTRLTVV.

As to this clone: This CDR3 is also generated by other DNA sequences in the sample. In DNA form, the CDR3 reads TGTGCCAGCAGGGGGGGTGGCAATCAGCCCCAGCATTTT. This sequence encodes CASRGGGNQPQHF. The V and J genes are TRBV28 and TRBJ1-5; D might be TRBD1 (5 bases). CDR1 and CDR2 from the germline V gene are MDHEN and SYDVKM. This CDR3 contains 13 residues. Between the trimmed V and J ends, which lost 6 bases and 2 bases, there was a span of 8 bases.

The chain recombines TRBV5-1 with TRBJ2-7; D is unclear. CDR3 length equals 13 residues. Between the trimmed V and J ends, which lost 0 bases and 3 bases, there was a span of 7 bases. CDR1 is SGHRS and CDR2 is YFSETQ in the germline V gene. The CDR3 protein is CASSLGLRYEQYF. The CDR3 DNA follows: TGCGCCAGCAGCTTGGGACTGCGCTACGAGCAGTACTTC.

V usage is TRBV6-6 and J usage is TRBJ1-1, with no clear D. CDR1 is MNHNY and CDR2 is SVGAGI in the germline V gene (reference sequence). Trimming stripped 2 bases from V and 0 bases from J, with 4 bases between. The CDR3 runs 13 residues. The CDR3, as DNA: TGTGCCAGCAGTTACGCGGTGAACACTGAAGCTTTCTTT. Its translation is CASSYAVNTEAFF.

The CDR3 here is CASSPLLSEQFF. DNA of the CDR3: TGTGCCAGCTCACCTTTGTTGAGTGAGCAGTTCTTC. The chain uses TRBV18 and TRBJ2-1; D is unclear. V lost 3 bases and J 9 bases, leaving 9 bases between the germline ends. CDR1 is KGHSH, CDR2 LQKENI, per germline. CDR3 length: 12 residues.

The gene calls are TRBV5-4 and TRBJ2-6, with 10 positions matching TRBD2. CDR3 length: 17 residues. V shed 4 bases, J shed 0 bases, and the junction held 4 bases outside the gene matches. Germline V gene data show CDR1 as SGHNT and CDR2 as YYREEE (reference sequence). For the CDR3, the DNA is TGTGCCAGCAGCGGAAGGACTAGCGGCTCTGGGGCCAACGTCCTGACTTTC. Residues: CASSGRTSGSGANVLTF.